This T cell receptor beta chain was sequenced for a study of blood T cell repertoires in COVID-19. Overall study context: From the United States, Italy and Spain came samples of acute and convalescent COVID-19. T cells, B-cell-depleted T cells, or PBMCs provided the cDNA or gDNA that served as material.

This CDR3 has 15 amino acids. The germline gives CDR1 SGHTA, CDR2 FQGNSA. Unmatched junction bases numbered 3, after V lost 5 bases and J lost 1 base. Original methodology: Estimation of nucleated cell counts relied on the amplification of reference gene primers. The assay was immunoSEQ multiplex PCR, and TCRdb's table has in-frame clones only and misses some. V and J calls and clone size come straight from that table; D and trimming were deduced from the DNA. The sample has 120,000 to 150,000 clones; over 80% are singletons. The receptor was isolated from a man between 45 and 60 years old who had recovered from COVID-19. Sequenced: peripheral blood. The chain joins TRBV7-2 to TRBJ2-3; TRBD2 aligns across 10 bases. This CDR3 is CASSILAGGTDTQYF. CDR3 coding DNA: TGTGCCAGCAGCATCCTAGCGGGGGGCACAGATACGCAGTATTTT. The full variable domain, with the rest looked up from reference TRBV7-2 and TRBJ2-3, is GAGVSQSPSNKVTEKGKDVELRCDPISGHTALYWYRQSLGQGLEFLIYFQGNSAPDKSGLPSDRFSAERTGGSVSTLTIQRTQQEDSAVYLCASSILAGGTDTQYFGPGTRLTVL.